A selection of T cell receptor beta chains follows, all from one sample in a study of neurological immune-mediated disorders. In TCRdb, the 5' RACE reads were re-called with MiXCR into one record per CDR3 protein. The repertoire holds 65,000 to 90,000 distinct CDR3 sequences, 5% to 6% seen once, with 2% to 2.5% in the top ten. Sequencing used PBMCs. The receptors derive from a woman between 25 and 40 years old with multiple sclerosis. Both conserved end residues are part of each CDR3.

>TRBV20-1|TRBJ2-1
CSAASGNNEQFF
>TRBV11-2|TRBJ2-3
CASSSTGGSQTDTQYF
>TRBV19|TRBJ1-5
CASNEQGSNQPQHF
>TRBV24-1|TRBJ2-1
CATSGEGGEQFF
>TRBV20-1|TRBJ2-5
CSAAPGGTQYF
>TRBV6-1|TRBJ2-7
CASSGYTYEQYF
>TRBV12-3/TRBV12-4|TRBJ2-1
CASTPSAGTSKRYNEQFF
>TRBV3-1|TRBJ2-3
CASSQGPSGGTRGDTQYF
>TRBV20-1|TRBJ2-5
CSASTSGGAGETQYF
>TRBV20-1|TRBJ1-6
CSARDPNRDSYNSPLHF
>TRBV28|TRBJ1-4
CASSFGGMSLEKIIF
>TRBV5-1|TRBJ2-2
CASSWLDTGELFF
>TRBV15|TRBJ1-5
CATSSVRDSNQPQHF
>TRBV27|TRBJ2-7
CASIRKRVYEQYF
>TRBV7-9|TRBJ1-2
CASSLEDRSYGYTF
>TRBV7-2|TRBJ2-2
CASSTLAGGWKNLRELFF
>TRBV5-5|TRBJ1-1
CASSFSSDRGRGAFF
>TRBV6-1|TRBJ2-2
CASSEAGGLNTGELFF
>TRBV10-3|TRBJ2-7
CAISESQYSYEQYF
>TRBV12-3/TRBV12-4|TRBJ2-4
CASSLPHARARGIQYF
>TRBV7-9|TRBJ2-1
CASTPVPKFRVERGGYNEQFF
>TRBV21-1|TRBJ2-3
CASSAQRGTFTDTQYF
>TRBV5-1|TRBJ1-3
CASSLSLSGNTIYF
>TRBV10-3|TRBJ1-1
CAISGQGVLNTEAFF
>TRBV5-5|TRBJ1-4
CASSSRDEKLFF
>TRBV5-1|TRBJ2-4
CASSLGDATVGNIQYF
>TRBV24-1|TRBJ2-3
CATSGTGGRTDTQYF
>TRBV20-1|TRBJ2-7
CSAKPGLSSYEQYF
>TRBV7-2|TRBJ2-5
CASSLRQDQETQYF
>TRBV10-3|TRBJ2-3
CAASPKQADTQYF
>TRBV12-3/TRBV12-4|TRBJ2-1
CASSLGQGIDNEQFF
>TRBV20-1|TRBJ1-1
CSARIEWAELNTEAFF
>TRBV27|TRBJ1-5
CASSLSSNQPQHF
>TRBV28|TRBJ2-7
CASSRVGISVHEQYF
>TRBV10-2|TRBJ1-1
CASSESIRRQNTEAFF
>TRBV20-1|TRBJ2-7
CSAARDRVRGGEQYF
>TRBV7-4|TRBJ2-1
CASPQRGGGVRYNEQFF
>TRBV21-1|TRBJ2-5
CASSPQGGAEQETQYF
>TRBV5-1|TRBJ2-3
CASSLALSTDTQYF
>TRBV6-1|TRBJ2-2
CASSEMQPNTGELFF
>TRBV4-1|TRBJ2-3
CASSQGSRTDTQYF
>TRBV20-1|TRBJ1-1
CSATKGVNTEAFF
>TRBV27|TRBJ2-2
CASSPGTLNTGELFF
>TRBV5-1|TRBJ2-1
CASSRDRFYNEQFF
>TRBV20-1|TRBJ2-1
CSADRVVNEQFF
>TRBV5-5|TRBJ2-7
CDSSMDPYEQYF
>TRBV20-1|TRBJ1-1
CSATIPGTGEGEGAFF
>TRBV20-1|TRBJ2-5
CSVASDGETQYF
>TRBV10-3|TRBJ2-3
CAIPIGTSGGSEEPDTQYF
>TRBV7-2|TRBJ2-2
CASTTGGVKGELFF
>TRBV3-1|TRBJ1-2
CASSLNTPGGYTF
>TRBV12-3/TRBV12-4|TRBJ2-3
CASSRTSGRAPDTQYF
>TRBV29-1|TRBJ2-1
CSVVRSEQFF
>TRBV7-9|TRBJ1-1
CASSLAPTTEAFF
>TRBV12-3/TRBV12-4|TRBJ1-1
CASSFQETNTEAFF